This T cell receptor beta chain emerged from a study of blood T cell repertoires in COVID-19. In the study overall: Italy, Spain and the United States were the sources of the convalescent and acute COVID-19 samples.

The CDR3 is 13 residues long. Germline V gene lookup returns CDR1 SGHNT and CDR2 YENEEA. Between the trimmed V and J ends, which lost 4 bases and 2 bases, there was a span of 6 bases. Clones were read by immunoSEQ multiplex PCR, and TCRdb kept only the in-frame ones, dropping some. The table shows over 75,000 clones, with roughly 83% occurring only once. The chain links TRBV11-3 to TRBJ1-3; D is ambiguous. Specimen: peripheral blood. The sequence was collected from a woman aged 80 or older with active or convalescent COVID-19. The CDR3 region is CASSSNTGNTIYF. As DNA, the CDR3 is TGTGCCAGCAGCTCGAACACTGGAAACACCATATATTTT.